Each of the 27 T cell receptor beta chains below was sequenced from the same sample in a study of vaccination effects on CD4 cells after COVID-19 (dated by TCRdb to between 2021 and 2023). In the ViraFEST assay, PBMC were stimulated with viral peptide pools, and antigen-specific CD4+ T cell clonotypes were then identified by expansion using TCR sequencing. After about 10 days of culture, CD4+ T cells were isolated with the EasySep CD4+ T cell isolation kit. Participants received two doses of either the BNT162b2 or the mRNA-1273 mRNA SARS-CoV-2 vaccine. The library relied on the immunoSEQ multiplex PCR assay. TCRdb carries this immuneACCESS record with in-frame sequences only. Its versions omit some clonotypes, under half of them owing to an unresolved V gene in the studies checked, with the rest unexplained. For this sample the table gives roughly 43,000 clones, of which around 70% were detected only once. Clones ranked in the top ten supply about 15% of the sample.

No antigen has been identified for these receptors. The sample was CD4+ T cells from PBMCs cultured with HCoV-OC43 spike peptides, taken after COVID-19 vaccination. The cell subset or site label, as the study defines it: HCoV-OC43 spike overlapping peptide pool stimulation. These receptors were obtained from a human donor who received a COVID-19 vaccine.

The table lists this clone with a few counts. The chain joins TRBV4-1 to TRBJ1-1; no clear D gene. CDR1 MGHRA and CDR2 YSYEKL come from the germline V gene. The CDR3 is 13 amino acids. Trimming removed 4 bases at V and 2 bases at J, with 8 bases between. The CDR3: CASSLQLNTEAFF. In DNA, the CDR3 is TGCGCCAGCAGCCTCCAGCTTAACACTGAAGCTTTCTTT.

This chain uses TRBV7-7 with TRBJ2-5; perhaps TRBD1 as D (6 bases). Germline CDR1 is SSHAT and CDR2 is FNYEAQ (reference sequence). This CDR3 spans 15 amino acids. The V end was cut by 3 bases, the J end by 5 bases, with 16 bases between. The DNA for the CDR3 is TGTGCCAGCAGCTTGGGTGGGACACGATGGGAGACCCAGTACTTC. Protein: CASSLGGTRWETQYF.

The chain uses TRBV2 and TRBJ2-5; 8 bases map to TRBD2. Germline assignment: CDR1 SNHLY and CDR2 FYNNEI. V was pared by 6 bases and J by 4 bases, with 1 base of the junction left unmatched. CDR3 length: 12 amino acids. CDR3 sequence reads: CASSGRGETQYF. The DNA of the CDR3 is TGTGCCAGCAGCGGGAGGGGAGAGACCCAGTACTTC.

This clone was detected a few times. The rearrangement uses TRBV5-1 and TRBJ2-3; possibly TRBD2 for D (5 bases). Trimming cost V 4 bases and J 6 bases, with 15 bases left between them. Germline assignment: CDR1 SGHRS and CDR2 YFSETQ. CDR3 size: 14 residues. The CDR3 sequence is CASSPDPSGDTQYF. Here the CDR3 DNA reads TGCGCCAGCAGCCCCGATCCGTCGGGGGATACGCAGTATTTT.

Judged by abundance, this clone is medium-sized. V and J are TRBV27 and TRBJ1-3; weak D call: TRBD1 (6 bases). Trimming pared 6 bases from V and 5 bases from J, leaving 23 bases between. The CDR3 has 17 amino acids. The germline gives CDR1 MNHEY, CDR2 SMNVEV (reference sequence). CDR3 bases: TGTGCCAGCAGCCGGAAGTGGGGGGGGCAATCCAGAAACACCATATATTTT. Its translation: CASSRKWGGQSRNTIYF.

The chain has TRBV21-1 and TRBJ1-2; the table's D gene call, TRBD1, was not cross checked with the DNA. TRBV21-1 is deemed a pseudogene. The CDR3 is 17 residues long. The CDR3 reads CASSKDVGETGRYGYTF. The CDR3, as DNA: TGTGCCAGCAGCAAAGATGTCGGAGAGACAGGTAGATATGGCTACACCTTC.

The CDR3: CASAIGGNTEAFF. As DNA, the CDR3 is TGCGCCAGCGCCATTGGGGGGAACACTGAAGCTTTCTTT. The rearrangement joins TRBV5-1 to TRBJ1-1; D possibly corresponds to TRBD1 (5 bases). Germline values: CDR1 SGHRS, CDR2 YFSETQ. The V end was cut by 7 bases, the J end by 1 base, with 11 bases between. The CDR3 sequence is 13 residues long.

This sequence joins TRBV10-3 and TRBJ2-7; weak D call: TRBD1 (6 bases). With 6 bases removed from V and 1 base from J, the gap between germline ends came to 10 bases. CDR3 length: 13 residues. Germline V CDR1 and CDR2: ENHRY, SYGVKD. CDR3 sequence: CAIRLTGSYEQYF. In nucleotides, the CDR3 is TGTGCCATCAGGCTAACAGGGTCCTACGAGCAGTACTTC.

CDR3 residues: CSVDRTSGTDTQYF. The CDR3 DNA is TGCAGCGTTGATCGGACTAGCGGGACAGATACGCAGTATTTT. This chain uses TRBV29-1 with TRBJ2-3; 11 bases line up with TRBD2. The CDR3 sequence is 14 residues long. J gave up 3 bases and V 3 bases, and 2 bases lay outside the gene matches. Per germline, CDR1 SQVTM and CDR2 ANQGSEA.

V is TRBV7-6 and J is TRBJ1-6; D uncertain. Trimming stripped 3 bases from V and 9 bases from J, with 15 bases between. CDR1 and CDR2 (germline): SGHVS, FNYEAQ. This CDR3 region has 15 residues. CDR3 in amino acids: CASSFDQWVGSPLHF. CDR3 in DNA: TGTGCCAGCAGCTTCGACCAATGGGTAGGTTCACCCCTCCACTTT.

The chain couples TRBV11-2 to TRBJ2-1; D is tentatively TRBD1 or TRBD2 (5 bases each). Germline lookup yields CDR1 SGHAT and CDR2 FQNNGV. The CDR3 is made up of 15 amino acids. V was trimmed by 5 bases and J by 6 bases, leaving 17 bases between them. The CDR3 here is CASSNMQGTANEQFF. The CDR3 nucleotides read TGTGCCAGCAGCAACATGCAAGGGACCGCCAATGAGCAGTTCTTC.

This clone appeared a single time. CDR3 amino acids: CASSFGRVNTEAFF. The CDR3 DNA sequence: TGCGCCAGCAGCTTCGGCAGGGTGAACACTGAAGCTTTCTTT. This chain uses TRBV5-1 with TRBJ1-1; D might be TRBD1 (5 bases). The CDR3 is 14 residues long. The germline V gene encodes CDR1 SGHRS and CDR2 YFSETQ. The ends were cut back, 2 bases at V and 0 bases at J, with 8 bases in the middle.

This clone was observed once. This chain joins TRBV19 and TRBJ2-7; TRBD1 aligns across 9 bases. CDR3 length equals 13 residues. Germline assignment: CDR1 LNHDA and CDR2 SQIVND (reference sequence). V was clipped by 3 bases and J by 3 bases; unmatched bases: 0. CDR3 in amino acids: CASSMDRGYEQYF. DNA of the CDR3: TGTGCCAGTAGTATGGACAGGGGCTACGAGCAGTACTTC.

V is TRBV2 and J is TRBJ2-7; D is unclear. CDR1 SNHLY and CDR2 FYNNEI come from the germline V gene. The CDR3 spans 14 residues. The V and J ends lost 2 bases and 3 bases respectively, with 11 bases between them. CDR3 DNA sequence: TGTGCCAGCAGTGAATGGCACCAACACTACGAGCAGTACTTC. Amino acids: CASSEWHQHYEQYF.

This clone was seen only once. V and J are TRBV21-1 and TRBJ1-4. TRBV21-1 is classified as a pseudogene. This CDR3 contains 13 residues. CDR3 residues: CAIGGATNEKLFF. As DNA, the CDR3 is TGTGCCATTGGGGGAGCAACTAATGAAAAACTGTTTTTT.

V gene TRBV7-9 combines with J gene TRBJ2-3; D may be TRBD1 (5 bases). The V gene's germline CDR1 is SEHNR and CDR2 FQNEAQ (reference sequence). CDR3 size: 14 residues. The V gene lost 2 bases and the J gene lost 4 bases, with 10 bases spanning the gap. The CDR3 DNA reads as TGTGCCAGCAGCTTAATTACAGGCGCAGATACGCAGTATTTT. This sequence encodes CASSLITGADTQYF. The full variable domain, in which reference TRBV7-9 and TRBJ2-3 provide the parts outside the CDR3, is DTGVSQNPRHKITKRGQNVTFRCDPISEHNRLYWYRQTLGQGPEFLTYFQNEAQLEKSRLLSDRFSAERPKGSFSTLEIQRTEQGDSAMYLCASSLITGADTQYFGPGTRLTVL.

V usage is TRBV9 and J usage is TRBJ2-3, with TRBD1 identical over 8 bases. Germline V gene data show CDR1 as SGDLS and CDR2 as YYNGEE. After removal of 2 bases from V and 4 bases from J, the junction contained 3 bases not matched to a gene. This CDR3 is built from 14 residues. CDR3 nucleotide sequence: TGTGCCAGCAGCGTGGACAGGGTGGCAGATACGCAGTATTTT. Translation gives CASSVDRVADTQYF.

The rearrangement joins TRBV10-3 to TRBJ1-2; 7 nucleotides line up with TRBD1. The junction had 3 bases not matched to a gene; V was cut back by 4 bases and J by 1 base. CDR1 and CDR2 from the germline V gene are ENHRY and SYGVKD. The CDR3 is 14 residues long. This chain's CDR3 is CAISARDSNYGYTF. The CDR3 DNA follows: TGTGCCATCAGTGCTCGGGACAGTAACTATGGCTACACCTTC.

V gene TRBV29-1 combines with J gene TRBJ2-7; the D gene is possibly TRBD2 (6 bases). The V end was cut by 6 bases, the J end by 3 bases, with 18 bases between. In germline, CDR1 is SQVTM, CDR2 ANQGSEA. The CDR3 sequence is 14 residues long. CDR3 amino acids: CSVGSGLFFYEQYF. The DNA of the CDR3 is TGCAGCGTGGGATCGGGACTTTTTTTCTACGAGCAGTACTTC.

The chain has TRBV6-5 and TRBJ1-1; no firm D call. Trimming left V 6 bases short and J 8 bases short, with 16 bases between. The CDR3 has 13 amino acids. Germline V gene lookup returns CDR1 MNHEY and CDR2 SVGAGI. The CDR3 nucleotides read TGTGCCAGCAGCGATACGGGGAGCAGAGAAGCTTTCTTT. Translating gives CASSDTGSREAFF.

This clone has just one count. The chain joins TRBV5-1 to TRBJ2-3; no clear D. There are 13 residues in the CDR3. The V gene's germline CDR1 is SGHRS and CDR2 YFSETQ. V lost 0 bases, J lost 3 bases, and 5 bases lay in between. As DNA, the CDR3 is TGCGCCAGCAGCTTGGACATTACAGATACGCAGTATTTT. Protein sequence: CASSLDITDTQYF.

This clone appeared once. This chain links TRBV10-2 with TRBJ2-1, with 8 bases matching TRBD2. After removal of 7 bases from V and 0 bases from J, the junction contained 8 bases not matched to a gene. In germline, CDR1 is WSHSY, CDR2 SAAADI. This CDR3 contains 16 residues. CDR3 in amino acids: CASTPREASSYNEQFF. DNA of the CDR3: TGCGCCAGCACGCCGCGGGAGGCGAGCTCCTACAATGAGCAGTTCTTC.

This clone was detected only a few times. This rearrangement joins TRBV2 to TRBJ1-6; D is possibly TRBD1 (5 bases). V was trimmed by 2 bases and J by 5 bases, leaving 7 bases between them. The V gene's germline CDR1 is SNHLY and CDR2 FYNNEI. The CDR3 loop spans 14 amino acids. The DNA for the CDR3 is TGTGCCAGCAGTGAACAGGGCAATAATTCACCCCTCCACTTT. Its translation is CASSEQGNNSPLHF.

The chain joins TRBV19 to TRBJ1-5; 7 nucleotides match TRBD1. The CDR3 spans 13 residues. Losses at the gene ends were 5 bases for V and 5 bases for J; bases not matched to a gene: 3. Per the germline V gene, CDR1 is LNHDA and CDR2 is SQIVND (reference sequence). The CDR3, as DNA: TGTGCCAGTAGTCCTGACAGGGATCAGCCCCAGCATTTT. Translating gives CASSPDRDQPQHF. The variable domain in full, completed from reference TRBV19 and TRBJ1-5, reads DGGITQSPKYLFRKEGQNVTLSCEQNLNHDAMYWYRQDPGQGLRLIYYSQIVNDFQKGDIAEGYSVSREKKESFPLTVTSAQKNPTAFYLCASSPDRDQPQHFGDGTRLSIL.

This rearrangement joins TRBV18 to TRBJ1-3; D not resolved. This CDR3 comprises 15 residues. V was trimmed by 1 base and J by 3 bases, leaving 10 bases between them. The germline CDR1 and CDR2 sequences are KGHSH and LQKENI. The CDR3 loop is CASSPQGKGGNTIYF. Here the CDR3 DNA reads TGTGCCAGCTCACCACAAGGAAAGGGTGGAAACACCATATATTTT.

The V gene is TRBV6-5, the J gene TRBJ1-5; D remains unclear. The ends were cut back, 5 bases at V and 1 base at J, with 12 bases in the middle. Looked up from germline, CDR1 is MNHEY and CDR2 is SVGAGI. The CDR3 spans 15 residues. CDR3 protein: CASSRTAVSNQPQHF. The CDR3 DNA reads TGTGCCAGCAGTCGAACGGCCGTCAGCAATCAGCCCCAGCATTTT.

This chain uses TRBV30 with TRBJ1-4; unclear D gene. Trimming removed 4 bases at V and 3 bases at J, with 12 bases between. This CDR3 contains 14 residues. The V gene's germline CDR1 is GTSNPN and CDR2 SVGIG (reference sequence). In nucleotides, the CDR3 is TGTGCCTGGACCCCCGGTTACGCTAATGAAAAACTGTTTTTT. Translated, it gives CAWTPGYANEKLFF.